This T cell receptor (beta chain) was recovered during a study of T cells in Graves' hyperthyroidism and ophthalmopathy. General study points: Separating ophthalmopathy from stable hyperthyroidism was achieved by a 13 V-J model.

From germline, CDR1 is SGHRS and CDR2 YFSETQ. J was trimmed by 0 bases and V by 4 bases; bases with no gene match: 6. The CDR3 totals 16 residues. On the basis of clinical symptoms, serum thyroxine and TRAb, thyroid ultrasound and orbital computed tomography, diagnoses were made. About this clonotype itself: No antigen is known for it.

TCR beta CDR3 regions were amplified from RNA. HTBI primers were the set used in a first-round RT-PCR of the TCR CDR3. TCRdb processed the multiplex PCR reads anew with MiXCR; each CDR3 protein has one entry. Of around 450,000 distinct CDR3 sequences listed, 15% to 19% were seen once; the top ten hold 13% to 15%. The receptor's source is a woman aged 18-35 years with Graves' hyperthyroidism. The V call is TRBV5-1, the J call TRBJ2-1; 8 nucleotides line up with TRBD2. Sequencing used blood. The CDR3 loop is CASSARRGGSYNEQFF. In DNA form, the CDR3 reads TGCGCCAGCAGCGCACGACGGGGGGGCTCCTACAATGAGCAGTTCTTC.